Each of the 7 T cell receptor beta chains below was sequenced from the same sample in a study of cytomegalovirus exposure and HLA in healthy donors. This PCR relied on a set of 60 Vbeta primers and 13 Jbeta primers. TCRdb's table, derived via immunoSEQ multiplex PCR, lists solely in-frame clones and lacks some. The sample records over 110,000 clones, approximately 78% being singletons. Sequences were obtained from PBMCs. The receptor source for this set is a female donor in good health and CMV-seronegative.

The V and J genes are TRBV9 and TRBJ1-4; tentative D call: TRBD1 (5 bases). CDR1 SGDLS and CDR2 YYNGEE come from the germline V gene. The CDR3 is 15 residues long. With 0 bases removed from V and 5 bases from J, the gap between germline ends came to 11 bases. The CDR3 reads CASSVGGGFNEKLFF. Written as DNA, the CDR3 is TGTGCCAGCAGCGTAGGGGGGGGTTTCAATGAAAAACTGTTTTTT. The full variable domain, its missing parts supplied by reference TRBV9 and TRBJ1-4, is DSGVTQTPKHLITATGQRVTLRCSPRSGDLSVYWYQQSLDQGLQFLIQYYNGEERAKGNILERFSAQQFPDLHSELNLSSLELGDSALYFCASSVGGGFNEKLFFGSGTQLSVL.

The rearrangement uses TRBV14 and TRBJ2-5, with D perhaps matching TRBD1 (5 bases). Trimming stripped 2 bases from V and 2 bases from J, with 12 bases between. There are 15 residues in the CDR3. CDR1 SGHDN and CDR2 FVKESK come from the germline V gene. This CDR3 reads CASSQRQGEQETQYF. The CDR3, as DNA: TGTGCCAGCAGCCAACGGCAGGGTGAGCAAGAGACCCAGTACTTC. The full variable domain, in which reference TRBV14 and TRBJ2-5 provide the parts outside the CDR3, is EAGVTQFPSHSVIEKGQTVTLRCDPISGHDNLYWYRRVMGKEIKFLLHFVKESKQDESGMPNNRFLAERTGGTYSTLKVQPAELEDSGVYFCASSQRQGEQETQYFGPGTRLLVL.

The chain employs TRBV29-1 and TRBJ2-7; tentatively, D is TRBD2 (5 bases). Trimming shortened V by 3 bases and J by 3 bases, and 9 bases separated the two germline ends. The CDR3 is 12 amino acids. Germline V gene sequence: CDR1 SQVTM, CDR2 ANQGSEA. The CDR3 loop reads CSVEGRDYEQYF. The CDR3, as DNA: TGCAGCGTTGAGGGGAGAGACTACGAGCAGTACTTC.

The rearrangement links TRBV28 to TRBJ2-6; D uncertain. In germline, CDR1 is MDHEN, CDR2 SYDVKM. Trimming pared 1 base from V and 4 bases from J, leaving 8 bases between. This CDR3 is built from 15 residues. The CDR3 reads CASSLYSTGANVLTF. CDR3 sequence (DNA): TGTGCCAGCAGTTTATATTCTACCGGGGCCAACGTCCTGACTTTC.

The chain employs TRBV7-9 and TRBJ2-1, with 9 nucleotides matching TRBD2. The CDR3 extends over 15 amino acids. The V and J ends lost 0 bases and 9 bases, in that order; junction bases with no gene match: 6. Germline V gives CDR1 SEHNR, CDR2 FQNEAQ (reference sequence). The CDR3 coding sequence is TGTGCCAGCAGCTTAGCCCTCGCGGGAGGGGTTGAGCAGTTCTTC. It encodes CASSLALAGGVEQFF. The full variable domain, its missing parts supplied by reference TRBV7-9 and TRBJ2-1, is DTGVSQNPRHKITKRGQNVTFRCDPISEHNRLYWYRQTLGQGPEFLTYFQNEAQLEKSRLLSDRFSAERPKGSFSTLEIQRTEQGDSAMYLCASSLALAGGVEQFFGPGTRLTVL.

In this sample, this clone turned up once. The chain couples TRBV13 to TRBJ2-7; 9 bases map to TRBD1. The length of the CDR3 is 14 residues. Per the germline V gene, CDR1 is PRHDT and CDR2 is FYEKMQ (reference sequence). The ends lost 3 bases at V and 9 bases at J; junction bases unmatched: 9. CDR3 residues: CASSFKGTGRVQYF. The DNA of the CDR3 is TGTGCCAGCAGCTTTAAAGGGACAGGGAGGGTGCAGTACTTC.

V and J are TRBV5-1 and TRBJ1-3, with D unresolved. CDR1 SGHRS and CDR2 YFSETQ come from the germline V gene. This CDR3 comprises 13 residues. V lost 6 bases to trimming and J lost 4 bases, with 11 bases between them. CDR3 coding DNA: TGCGCCAGCACGAAGGGAGTGGGAAACACCATATATTTT. It encodes CASTKGVGNTIYF.